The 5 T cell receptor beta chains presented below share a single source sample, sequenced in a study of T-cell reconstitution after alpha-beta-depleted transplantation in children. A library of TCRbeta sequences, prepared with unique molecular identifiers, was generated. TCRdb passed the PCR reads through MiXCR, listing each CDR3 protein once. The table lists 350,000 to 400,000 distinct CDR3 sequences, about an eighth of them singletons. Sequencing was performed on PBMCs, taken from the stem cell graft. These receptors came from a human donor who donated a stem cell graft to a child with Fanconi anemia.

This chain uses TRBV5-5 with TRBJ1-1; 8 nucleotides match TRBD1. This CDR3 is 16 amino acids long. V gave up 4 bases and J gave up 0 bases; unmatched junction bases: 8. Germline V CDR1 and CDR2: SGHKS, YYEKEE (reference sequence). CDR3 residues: CASSPNRGSMNTEAFF. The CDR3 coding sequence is TGTGCCAGCAGCCCTAACAGGGGGAGCATGAACACTGAAGCTTTCTTT.

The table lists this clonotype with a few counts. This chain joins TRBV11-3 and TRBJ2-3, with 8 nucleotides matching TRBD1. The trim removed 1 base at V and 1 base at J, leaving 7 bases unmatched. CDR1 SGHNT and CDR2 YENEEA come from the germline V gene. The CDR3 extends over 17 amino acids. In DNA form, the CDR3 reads TGTGCCAGCAGCTTAGCCGGGACAGGTGGAGGCACAGATACGCAGTATTTT. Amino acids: CASSLAGTGGGTDTQYF.

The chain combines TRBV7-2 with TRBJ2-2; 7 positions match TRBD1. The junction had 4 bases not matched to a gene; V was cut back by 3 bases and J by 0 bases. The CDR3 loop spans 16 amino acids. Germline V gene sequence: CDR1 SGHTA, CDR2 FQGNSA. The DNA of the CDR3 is TGTGCCAGCAGCTTCTACAGGGGATCGAACACCGGGGAGCTGTTTTTT. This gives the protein CASSFYRGSNTGELFF.

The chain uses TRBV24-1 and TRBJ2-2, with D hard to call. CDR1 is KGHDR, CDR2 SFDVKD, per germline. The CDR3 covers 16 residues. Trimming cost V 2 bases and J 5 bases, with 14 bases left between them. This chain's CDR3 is CATSDSRRGGTGELFF. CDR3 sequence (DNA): TGTGCCACCAGTGATTCAAGGCGAGGTGGGACCGGGGAGCTGTTTTTT.

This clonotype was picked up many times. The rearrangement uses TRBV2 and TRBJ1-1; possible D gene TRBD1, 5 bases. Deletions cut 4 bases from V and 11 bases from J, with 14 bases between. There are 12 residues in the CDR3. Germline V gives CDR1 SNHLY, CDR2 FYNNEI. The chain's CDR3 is CASSGDSPLAFF. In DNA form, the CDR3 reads TGTGCCAGCAGTGGGGACTCCCCGCTGGCTTTCTTT.